These T cell receptor beta chains were read from a single sample in a study of vaccination effects on CD4 cells after COVID-19. For these TCRs, the target antigens are not known. Repertoires were generated with immunoSEQ multiplex PCR, while TCRdb's copy carries only in-frame clones and drops some. The repertoire has some 70,000 clones, about 81% of them found once; the top ten carry 1.2%. Sequenced material: CD4+ T cells from PBMCs cultured with HCoV-229E spike peptides, taken after COVID-19 vaccination. The source of these receptors is a human donor who received a COVID-19 vaccine. Both conserved end residues are part of each CDR3. The order of the fields is J gene, D gene, V gene, clone size, CDR3 DNA, CDR3 protein. A D gene is named only where the DNA matches it firmly. Expanded clones get a size class; other rows say once, few or many, or leave the size out.

J gene: TRBJ1-2
D gene: .
V gene: TRBV28
clone size: .
CDR3 DNA: TGTGCCAGCAGACCAGGGCTTTTGTATGGCTACACCTTC
CDR3 protein: CASRPGLLYGYTF

J gene: TRBJ1-5
D gene: .
V gene: TRBV6-2/TRBV6-3
clone size: .
CDR3 DNA: TGTGCCAGCAGTCAACCGGAACCCCAGCATTTT
CDR3 protein: CASSQPEPQHF

J gene: TRBJ1-2
D gene: TRBD1
V gene: TRBV25-1
clone size: .
CDR3 DNA: TGTGCCAGCAGCCAGACAGGGACTGGCTATGGCTACACCTTC
CDR3 protein: CASSQTGTGYGYTF

J gene: TRBJ2-5
D gene: .
V gene: TRBV18
clone size: .
CDR3 DNA: TGTGCCAGCTCACCGGAGGGGGCGCAGTACCAAGAGACCCAGTACTTC
CDR3 protein: CASSPEGAQYQETQYF

J gene: TRBJ2-2
D gene: .
V gene: TRBV3-1/TRBV3-2
clone size: .
CDR3 DNA: TGTGCCAGCAGCCGCAAAGGGGGGGGATCGAACACCGGGGAGCTGTTTTTT
CDR3 protein: CASSRKGGGSNTGELFF

J gene: TRBJ1-6
D gene: TRBD1
V gene: TRBV2
clone size: .
CDR3 DNA: TGTGCCAGCAGCTTGCGACAGGGGGTCGGGTCACCCCTCCACTTT
CDR3 protein: CASSLRQGVGSPLHF

J gene: TRBJ2-6
D gene: .
V gene: TRBV18
clone size: few
CDR3 DNA: TGTGCCAGCTCACCACTAGCGGTTAGGTCTGGGGCCAACGTCCTGACTTTC
CDR3 protein: CASSPLAVRSGANVLTF

J gene: TRBJ2-3
D gene: .
V gene: TRBV12-3/TRBV12-4
clone size: .
CDR3 DNA: TGTGCCAGCACCCCCTTGGCAGATACGCAGTATTTT
CDR3 protein: CASTPLADTQYF

J gene: TRBJ2-3
D gene: TRBD1
V gene: TRBV6-6
clone size: .
CDR3 DNA: TGTGCCAGCAGCCGGGACAGGGGCACAGATACGCAGTATTTT
CDR3 protein: CASSRDRGTDTQYF

J gene: TRBJ1-5
D gene: .
V gene: TRBV19
clone size: once
CDR3 DNA: TGTGCCAGTAGTATGGTGACAAGCAATCAGCCCCAGCATTTT
CDR3 protein: CASSMVTSNQPQHF

J gene: TRBJ1-4
D gene: .
V gene: TRBV5-1
clone size: once
CDR3 DNA: TGCGCCAGCAGCCCGAGAGGGCTAAGGGGCGAAAAACTGTTTTTT
CDR3 protein: CASSPRGLRGEKLFF

J gene: TRBJ2-2
D gene: TRBD1
V gene: TRBV9
clone size: .
CDR3 DNA: TGTGCCAGCAGCGAGGGGACAGTTATGAAGGGGCGCACCGGGGAGCTGTTTTTT
CDR3 protein: CASSEGTVMKGRTGELFF

J gene: TRBJ2-3
D gene: .
V gene: TRBV4-2
clone size: .
CDR3 DNA: TGTGCCAGCAGCCAAGAATTAGTCTCCACAGATACGCAGTATTTT
CDR3 protein: CASSQELVSTDTQYF

J gene: TRBJ2-3
D gene: TRBD2
V gene: TRBV7-7
clone size: .
CDR3 DNA: TGTGCCAGCAGCCTTAGCGGGGGGACCACAGATACGCAGTATTTT
CDR3 protein: CASSLSGGTTDTQYF

J gene: TRBJ2-5
D gene: .
V gene: TRBV3-1/TRBV3-2
clone size: .
CDR3 DNA: TGTGCCAGCAGCCAAGACAGAGGGGTGGAGGAGACCCAGTACTTC
CDR3 protein: CASSQDRGVEETQYF

J gene: TRBJ2-3
D gene: TRBD2
V gene: TRBV24-1
clone size: .
CDR3 DNA: TGTGCCACCAGTGATCTCTTGACTAGCGGGGGTGATACGCAGTATTTT
CDR3 protein: CATSDLLTSGGDTQYF

J gene: TRBJ2-2
D gene: .
V gene: TRBV30
clone size: .
CDR3 DNA: TGTGCCTGGGTGAGGCGGAACACCGGGGAGCTGTTTTTT
CDR3 protein: CAWVRRNTGELFF

J gene: TRBJ2-3
D gene: .
V gene: TRBV5-1
clone size: .
CDR3 DNA: TGCGCCAGCAGCACCCGTGAGGGTGGGCCAGATACGCAGTATTTT
CDR3 protein: CASSTREGGPDTQYF

J gene: TRBJ1-5
D gene: .
V gene: TRBV2
clone size: .
CDR3 DNA: TGTGCCAGCAGTGAAGCTGGGGCGCCTGGCAATCAGCCCCAGCATTTT
CDR3 protein: CASSEAGAPGNQPQHF

J gene: TRBJ2-3
D gene: .
V gene: TRBV5-6
clone size: .
CDR3 DNA: TGTGCCAGCAGCTTGAGCCCAACAGCCACAGATACGCAGTATTTT
CDR3 protein: CASSLSPTATDTQYF

J gene: TRBJ1-3
D gene: .
V gene: TRBV6-5
clone size: .
CDR3 DNA: TGTGCCAGCCATCTCTCTGGAAACACCATATATTTT
CDR3 protein: CASHLSGNTIYF

J gene: TRBJ1-3
D gene: .
V gene: TRBV3-1/TRBV3-2
clone size: .
CDR3 DNA: TGTGCCAGCAGCCCTCAGGCGGACTCTGGAAACACCATATATTTT
CDR3 protein: CASSPQADSGNTIYF

J gene: TRBJ1-5
D gene: .
V gene: TRBV18
clone size: .
CDR3 DNA: TGTGCCAGCTCACCACCAGGGAACACCGATCAGCCCCAGCATTTT
CDR3 protein: CASSPPGNTDQPQHF

J gene: TRBJ1-1
D gene: .
V gene: TRBV29-1
clone size: .
CDR3 DNA: TGCAGCGTTGAATCCGGAGACACTGAAGCTTTCTTT
CDR3 protein: CSVESGDTEAFF

J gene: TRBJ1-4
D gene: .
V gene: TRBV7-8
clone size: .
CDR3 DNA: TGTGCCAGCAGCTTAGGAACCCGATCGGGGGGGATGAATAAACTGTTTTTT
CDR3 protein: CASSLGTRSGGMNKLFF

J gene: TRBJ1-2
D gene: .
V gene: TRBV3-1/TRBV3-2
clone size: few
CDR3 DNA: TGTGCCAGCAGTCCGCCGACAGGATATGGCTACACCTTC
CDR3 protein: CASSPPTGYGYTF

J gene: TRBJ1-5
D gene: .
V gene: TRBV19
clone size: few
CDR3 DNA: TGTGCCAGTAGGGACGCCAGCATCCAGCCCCAGCATTTT
CDR3 protein: CASRDASIQPQHF

J gene: TRBJ1-2
D gene: .
V gene: TRBV21-1
clone size: .
CDR3 DNA: TGTGCCAGCAGCAAAGTAAACCACCCCGGGTCGGCTGGCTACACCTTC
CDR3 protein: CASSKVNHPGSAGYTF

J gene: TRBJ1-1
D gene: .
V gene: TRBV9
clone size: .
CDR3 DNA: TGTGCCAGCAGCGTAGAAGGCCCCTTATACATGAACACTGAAGCTTTCTTT
CDR3 protein: CASSVEGPLYMNTEAFF

J gene: TRBJ1-1
D gene: .
V gene: TRBV18
clone size: once
CDR3 DNA: TGTGCCAGCTCACAATCAGACGTTGTACAGCGGAACACTGAAGCTTTCTTT
CDR3 protein: CASSQSDVVQRNTEAFF

J gene: TRBJ1-1
D gene: TRBD1
V gene: TRBV11-2
clone size: .
CDR3 DNA: TGTGCCAGCAGCTTAGGTGGGACAGGGGGCAGGGACGGAGCTTTCTTT
CDR3 protein: CASSLGGTGGRDGAFF

J gene: TRBJ2-1
D gene: .
V gene: TRBV5-1
clone size: .
CDR3 DNA: TGCGCCAGCAGCCCGGAAGGGGGGGGGCCTTACAATGAGCAGTTCTTC
CDR3 protein: CASSPEGGGPYNEQFF

J gene: TRBJ1-1
D gene: .
V gene: TRBV5-8
clone size: .
CDR3 DNA: TGTGCCAGCAGCTTCCTGGGGTCATCCACTGAAGCTTTCTTT
CDR3 protein: CASSFLGSSTEAFF

J gene: TRBJ2-3
D gene: .
V gene: TRBV6-4
clone size: .
CDR3 DNA: TGTGCCAGCAAAGCCAGCCCTAGCACAGATACGCAGTATTTT
CDR3 protein: CASKASPSTDTQYF

J gene: TRBJ2-2
D gene: TRBD2
V gene: TRBV19
clone size: .
CDR3 DNA: TGTGCCAGTAGTCGACTAGCGGGGGCGACCGGGGAGCTGTTTTTT
CDR3 protein: CASSRLAGATGELFF

J gene: TRBJ1-2
D gene: .
V gene: TRBV28
clone size: .
CDR3 DNA: TGTGCCAGCAGTTTATTAGCTGGCTATGGCTACACCTTC
CDR3 protein: CASSLLAGYGYTF

J gene: TRBJ2-1
D gene: .
V gene: TRBV6-6
clone size: .
CDR3 DNA: TGTGCCAGCAGTTCCCCGGAGGTGGGGCAGTTCTTC
CDR3 protein: CASSSPEVGQFF

J gene: TRBJ1-4
D gene: .
V gene: TRBV9
clone size: .
CDR3 DNA: TGTGCCAGCAGCGACGGGGAGGGGTCGTATAATGAAAAACTGTTTTTT
CDR3 protein: CASSDGEGSYNEKLFF

J gene: TRBJ2-5
D gene: .
V gene: TRBV18
clone size: once
CDR3 DNA: TGTGCCAGCTCACCATCCGGCGGAGAGACCCAGTACTTC
CDR3 protein: CASSPSGGETQYF

J gene: TRBJ2-3
D gene: TRBD2
V gene: TRBV4-1
clone size: .
CDR3 DNA: TGCGCCAGCACCTTGACTAGCGGGGGGACAGATACGCAGTATTTT
CDR3 protein: CASTLTSGGTDTQYF

J gene: TRBJ2-1
D gene: .
V gene: TRBV5-5
clone size: .
CDR3 DNA: TGTGCCAGCACCCCCTACTTCAGCCGTTCCTACAATGAGCAGTTCTTC
CDR3 protein: CASTPYFSRSYNEQFF

J gene: TRBJ1-2
D gene: TRBD1
V gene: TRBV24-1
clone size: .
CDR3 DNA: TGTGCCACCAGTGATTCCGGGACAGGGGGCCTCTTCGACGGCTACACCTTC
CDR3 protein: CATSDSGTGGLFDGYTF

J gene: TRBJ2-2
D gene: .
V gene: TRBV7-2
clone size: once
CDR3 DNA: TGTGCCAGCAGCTTAGCTGGGCCCGGGGAGCTGTTTTTT
CDR3 protein: CASSLAGPGELFF

J gene: TRBJ1-1
D gene: .
V gene: TRBV6-6
clone size: .
CDR3 DNA: TGTGCCAGCAGTTACTCGTCATCTGGGCAGGGTGGGGAATCTTTCTTT
CDR3 protein: CASSYSSSGQGGESFF

J gene: TRBJ2-2
D gene: .
V gene: TRBV7-2
clone size: .
CDR3 DNA: TGTGCCAGCAGCTTCTGGTCCCCCGGGGAGCTGTTTTTT
CDR3 protein: CASSFWSPGELFF

J gene: TRBJ2-3
D gene: .
V gene: TRBV18
clone size: .
CDR3 DNA: TGTGCCAGCTCACCACAAGTTTTTCCAGATACGCAGTATTTT
CDR3 protein: CASSPQVFPDTQYF